The rows below give T cell receptor beta chains drawn from one sample of a study of human T cells and chemical hapten exposure. One entry per CDR3 protein results from TCRdb running MiXCR on the RACE reads. Of fewer than 400,000 distinct CDR3 sequences detected, 5.5% to 8% appear once; the ten largest clones hold 7.5% to 9%. The sample consisted of whole blood, taken in connection with sensitization to the hapten diphenylcyclopropenone (DPC). These TCRs come from a woman between 18 and 30 years old with alopecia areata. Some clones in this sample may be carry-over from other donors' samples. Both conserved end residues are part of each CDR3. D genes are given only for firm matches. For some rows the clone size is stated as once, few or many, or as a class when expanded; others skip it.

CASSHLDEQFF,TGTGCCAGCAGCCATCTAGATGAGCAGTTCTTC,TRBJ2-1,11,NA,NA,TRBV4-2
CASSQEAGGVYEQYF,TGCGCCAGCAGCCAAGAAGCGGGGGGAGTCTACGAGCAGTACTTC,TRBJ2-7,15,TRBD2,NA,TRBV4-3
CASRGDRDTQPQHF,TGTGCCAGCAGGGGAGACAGGGACACTCAGCCCCAGCATTTT,TRBJ1-5,14,TRBD1,few,TRBV6-6
CASSGRGGTDVGELFF,TGTGCCAGCAGTGGACGCGGGGGGACCGACGTCGGGGAGCTGTTTTTT,TRBJ2-2,16,TRBD2,many,TRBV12-3/TRBV12-4
CASSQGLAGLTDTQYF,TGTGCCAGCAGCCAGGGCCTAGCGGGTTTGACAGATACGCAGTATTTT,TRBJ2-3,16,TRBD2,NA,TRBV3-1
CASSPRSGYGYTF,TGTGCCAGCAGTCCCCGAAGCGGCTATGGCTACACCTTC,TRBJ1-2,13,NA,NA,TRBV28
CASSQRGLGYNEQFF,TGCGCCAGCAGCCAACGTGGACTCGGTTACAATGAGCAGTTCTTC,TRBJ2-1,15,NA,NA,TRBV4-1
CASSLAAGLDEQFF,TGTGCCAGCAGCTTGGCTGCGGGGTTGGATGAGCAGTTCTTC,TRBJ2-1,14,NA,few,TRBV5-6
CASSQDEVTDTQYF,TGCGCCAGCAGCCAAGATGAGGTCACAGATACGCAGTATTTT,TRBJ2-3,14,NA,many,TRBV4-3
CASSSQGPDIQYF,TGTGCCAGCAGTTCTCAGGGGCCGGACATTCAGTACTTC,TRBJ2-4,13,NA,many,TRBV6-5
CSASRGEHNEQFF,TGCAGTGCTAGTAGAGGAGAGCACAATGAGCAGTTCTTC,TRBJ2-1,13,NA,few,TRBV20-1
CATGGGTANTGELFF,TGTGCCACCGGCGGCGGGACGGCGAACACCGGGGAGCTGTTTTTT,TRBJ2-2,15,NA,few,TRBV24-1
CASSSGTDHPPRSSGNTIYF,TGTGCCAGCAGCTCCGGGACAGACCACCCACCAAGGAGCTCTGGAAACACCATATATTTT,TRBJ1-3,20,TRBD1,many,TRBV7-9
CASSEATDTQYF,TGTGCCAGCAGTGAAGCCACAGATACGCAGTATTTT,TRBJ2-3,12,NA,many,TRBV2
CASSSPGGQFVFGANVLTF,TGTGCCAGCAGCTCCCCAGGGGGGCAGTTCGTATTTGGGGCCAACGTCCTGACTTTC,TRBJ2-6,19,NA,few,TRBV11-2
CASSMTQGADTQYF,TGTGCCAGCTCGATGACACAGGGAGCAGATACGCAGTATTTT,TRBJ2-3,14,NA,few,TRBV6-2/TRBV6-3
CASSLVTNNNEQFF,TGCGCCAGCAGCTTGGTCACGAATAATAATGAGCAGTTCTTC,TRBJ2-1,14,NA,once,TRBV5-1
CATAIDSYEQYF,TGTGCCACCGCCATCGACAGCTACGAGCAGTACTTC,TRBJ2-7,12,NA,few,TRBV2
CSVVESGGGYTF,TGCAGCGTTGTCGAGTCCGGGGGTGGCTACACCTTC,TRBJ1-2,12,NA,many,TRBV29-1
CASSSPTGWHTGELFF,TGTGCCAGCAGTTCCCCGACAGGGTGGCACACCGGGGAGCTGTTTTTT,TRBJ2-2,16,TRBD1,NA,TRBV28
CASSVGGGDHTDTQYF,TGTGCCAGCAGCGTAGGAGGAGGGGATCACACAGATACGCAGTATTTT,TRBJ2-3,16,NA,few,TRBV9
CASSLGSLGYADTQYF,TGTGCCAGCAGCTTAGGGTCCCTAGGTTATGCAGATACGCAGTATTTT,TRBJ2-3,16,NA,many,TRBV7-2
CASSLVQGPSGANVLTF,TGTGCCAGCAGCTTAGTACAAGGCCCCTCTGGGGCCAACGTCCTGACTTTC,TRBJ2-6,17,NA,many,TRBV7-9
CASSFLAGGTQETQYF,TGTGCCAGCAGTTTCCTAGCGGGGGGTACACAAGAGACCCAGTACTTC,TRBJ2-5,16,TRBD2,few,TRBV12-3/TRBV12-4
CASSAGNPYGYTF,TGTGCCAGCAGCGCAGGGAATCCCTATGGCTACACCTTC,TRBJ1-2,13,NA,few,TRBV9
CASSLVDTLNTEAFF,TGTGCCAGCAGTTTAGTGGACACTCTTAACACTGAAGCTTTCTTT,TRBJ1-1,15,NA,few,TRBV28
CASSPQGLFTDTQYF,TGTGCCAGCAGCCCCCAAGGACTTTTCACAGATACGCAGTATTTT,TRBJ2-3,15,NA,NA,TRBV7-3
CASRLEIRALHF,TGTGCCAGCAGACTTGAAATTCGGGCCCTCCACTTT,TRBJ1-6,12,NA,NA,TRBV6-2/TRBV6-3
CAPGGPRTGELFF,TGCGCCCCTGGGGGGCCGAGGACCGGGGAGCTGTTTTTT,TRBJ2-2,13,NA,many,TRBV4-3
CASSLRAERGTDTQYF,TGTGCCAGCAGCTTAAGGGCGGAGAGGGGAACAGATACGCAGTATTTT,TRBJ2-3,16,NA,NA,TRBV7-2
CASSYGHNSPLHF,TGTGCCAGCAGTTACGGACATAATTCACCCCTCCACTTT,TRBJ1-6,13,NA,NA,TRBV6-5
CASSFFQEGAFF,TGTGCCAGCAGTTTCTTCCAGGAAGGGGCTTTCTTT,TRBJ1-1,12,NA,NA,TRBV12-3/TRBV12-4
CASSRTAVANQPQHF,TGTGCCAGCAGTAGGACAGCCGTTGCCAATCAGCCCCAGCATTTT,TRBJ1-5,15,NA,many,TRBV6-2/TRBV6-3
CASSYSSNTEAFF,TGTGCCAGCAGTTACAGCTCGAACACTGAAGCTTTCTTT,TRBJ1-1,13,NA,NA,TRBV6-2/TRBV6-3
CASSQEGGAGEKLFF,TGTGCCAGCAGCCAAGAAGGTGGGGCGGGCGAAAAACTGTTTTTT,TRBJ1-4,15,NA,few,TRBV3-1
CASSFKVWGYGYTF,TGTGCCAGCAGCTTTAAAGTCTGGGGCTATGGCTACACCTTC,TRBJ1-2,14,NA,NA,TRBV12-1
CASSQEDRWTNEKLFF,TGTGCCAGCAGCCAAGAGGACAGGTGGACTAATGAAAAACTGTTTTTT,TRBJ1-4,16,TRBD1,few,TRBV4-2
CASSVGGGSEQYF,TGTGCCAGCAGCGTAGGTGGAGGCAGCGAGCAGTACTTC,TRBJ2-7,13,NA,many,TRBV9
CASSLGRSTDTQYF,TGTGCCAGCAGTCTTGGGCGCAGCACAGATACGCAGTATTTT,TRBJ2-3,14,NA,many,TRBV12-3/TRBV12-4
CSARAGWGSDTQYF,TGCAGTGCTAGAGCTGGTTGGGGATCGGATACGCAGTATTTT,TRBJ2-3,14,NA,many,TRBV20-1
CSARENGGAGDTQYF,TGCAGTGCTAGAGAGAACGGGGGGGCGGGAGATACGCAGTATTTT,TRBJ2-3,15,TRBD2,many,TRBV20-1
CASSLNPSGRNTEAFF,TGCGCCAGCAGCTTGAATCCGTCAGGGAGAAACACTGAAGCTTTCTTT,TRBJ1-1,16,NA,few,TRBV5-1
CASSLVGTATGGYTF,TGTGCCAGCAGCTTGGTGGGAACGGCGACGGGCGGCTACACCTTC,TRBJ1-2,15,NA,NA,TRBV5-6
CATSDDRSTGELFF,TGTGCCACCAGTGATGACAGGTCCACCGGGGAGCTGTTTTTT,TRBJ2-2,14,NA,NA,TRBV24-1
CAISASGVSTYEQYF,TGTGCCATCAGTGCGTCAGGGGTTTCTACCTACGAGCAGTACTTC,TRBJ2-7,15,NA,many,TRBV10-3